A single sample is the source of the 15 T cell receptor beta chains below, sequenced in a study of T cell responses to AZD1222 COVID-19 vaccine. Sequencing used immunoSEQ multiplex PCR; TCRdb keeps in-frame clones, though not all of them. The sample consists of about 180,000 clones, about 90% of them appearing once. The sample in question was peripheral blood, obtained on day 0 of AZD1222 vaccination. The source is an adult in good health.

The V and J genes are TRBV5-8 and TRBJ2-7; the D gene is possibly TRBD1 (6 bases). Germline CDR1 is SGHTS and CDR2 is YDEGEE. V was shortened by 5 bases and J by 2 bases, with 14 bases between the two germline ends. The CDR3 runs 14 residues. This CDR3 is CASRRPGDAYEQYF. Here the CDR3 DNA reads TGTGCCAGCAGGCGACCAGGGGATGCCTACGAGCAGTACTTC. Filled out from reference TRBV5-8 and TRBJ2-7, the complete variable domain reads EAGVTQSPTHLIKTRGQQATLRCSPISGHTSVYWYQQALGLGLQFLLWYDEGEERNRGNFPPRFSGRQFPNYSSELNVNALELEDSALYLCASRRPGDAYEQYFGPGTRLTVT.

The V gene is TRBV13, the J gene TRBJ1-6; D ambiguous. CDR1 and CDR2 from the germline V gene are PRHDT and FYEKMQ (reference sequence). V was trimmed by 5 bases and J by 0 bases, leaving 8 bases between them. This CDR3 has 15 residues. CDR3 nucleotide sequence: TGTGCCAGCAGCCGAGGGAGCTCCTATAATTCACCCCTCCACTTT. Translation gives CASSRGSSYNSPLHF.

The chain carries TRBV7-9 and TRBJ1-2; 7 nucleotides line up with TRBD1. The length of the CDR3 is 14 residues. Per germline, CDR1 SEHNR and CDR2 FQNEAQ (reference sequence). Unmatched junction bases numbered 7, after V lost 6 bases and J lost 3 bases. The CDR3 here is CASRREGQHYGYTF. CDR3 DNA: TGTGCCAGCAGGCGGGAGGGACAGCACTATGGCTACACCTTC.

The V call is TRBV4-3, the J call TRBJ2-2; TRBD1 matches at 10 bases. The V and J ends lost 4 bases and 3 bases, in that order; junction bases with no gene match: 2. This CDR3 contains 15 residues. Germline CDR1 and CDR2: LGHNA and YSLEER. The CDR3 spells CASSPGTGDTGELFF. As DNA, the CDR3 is TGCGCCAGCAGCCCTGGGACAGGGGACACCGGGGAGCTGTTTTTT.

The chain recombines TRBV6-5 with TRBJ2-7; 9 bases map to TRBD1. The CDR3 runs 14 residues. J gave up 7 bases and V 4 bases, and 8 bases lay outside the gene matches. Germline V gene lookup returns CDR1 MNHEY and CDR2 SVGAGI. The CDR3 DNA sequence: TGTGCCAGCAGTTCTACAGGGGGCGGGGGAGAGCAGTACTTC. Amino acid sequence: CASSSTGGGGEQYF.

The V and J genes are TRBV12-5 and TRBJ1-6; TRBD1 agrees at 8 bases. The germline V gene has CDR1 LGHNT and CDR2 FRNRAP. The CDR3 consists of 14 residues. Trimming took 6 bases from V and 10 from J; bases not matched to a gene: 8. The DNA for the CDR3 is TGTGCTAGTGGCTTACGACAGGGGCAATCACCCCTCCACTTT. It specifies CASGLRQGQSPLHF.

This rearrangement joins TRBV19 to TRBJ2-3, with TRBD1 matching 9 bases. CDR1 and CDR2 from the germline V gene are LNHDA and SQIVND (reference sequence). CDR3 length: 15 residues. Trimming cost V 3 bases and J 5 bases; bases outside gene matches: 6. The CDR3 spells CASSIMGQGGDTQYF. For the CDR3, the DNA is TGTGCCAGTAGTATTATGGGACAGGGAGGAGATACGCAGTATTTT.

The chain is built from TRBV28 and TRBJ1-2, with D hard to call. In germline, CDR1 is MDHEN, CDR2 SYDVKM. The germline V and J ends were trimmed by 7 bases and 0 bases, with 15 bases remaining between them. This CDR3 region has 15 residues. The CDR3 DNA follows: TGTGCCAGCACCCCCGGCAGCCCCGCTAACTATGGCTACACCTTC. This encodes CASTPGSPANYGYTF.

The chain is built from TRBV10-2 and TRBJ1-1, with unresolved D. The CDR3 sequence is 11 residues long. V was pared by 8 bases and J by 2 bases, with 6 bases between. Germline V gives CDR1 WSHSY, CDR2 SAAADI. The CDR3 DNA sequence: TGCGCCAGCGAACTTAACACTGAAGCTTTCTTT. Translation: CASELNTEAFF.

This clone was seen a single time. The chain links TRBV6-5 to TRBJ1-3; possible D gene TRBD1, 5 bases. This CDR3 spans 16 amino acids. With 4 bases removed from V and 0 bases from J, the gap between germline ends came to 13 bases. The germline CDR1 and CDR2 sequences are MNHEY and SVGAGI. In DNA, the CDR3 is TGTGCCAGCAGTTCTAGACAGCCTGACTCTGGAAACACCATATATTTT. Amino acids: CASSSRQPDSGNTIYF.

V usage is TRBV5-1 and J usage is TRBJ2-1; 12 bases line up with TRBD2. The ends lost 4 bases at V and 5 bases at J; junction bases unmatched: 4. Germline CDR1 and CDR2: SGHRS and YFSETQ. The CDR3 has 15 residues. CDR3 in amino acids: CASSLTSGSNNEQFF. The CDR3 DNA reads TGCGCCAGCAGCCTGACTAGCGGGAGCAACAATGAGCAGTTCTTC.

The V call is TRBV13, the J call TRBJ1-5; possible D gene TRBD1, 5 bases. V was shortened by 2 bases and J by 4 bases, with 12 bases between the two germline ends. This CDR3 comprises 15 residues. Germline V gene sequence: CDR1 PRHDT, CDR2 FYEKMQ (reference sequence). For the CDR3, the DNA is TGTGCCAGCAGCTTACAGGGAGAGTGGAATCAGCCCCAGCATTTT. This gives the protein CASSLQGEWNQPQHF.

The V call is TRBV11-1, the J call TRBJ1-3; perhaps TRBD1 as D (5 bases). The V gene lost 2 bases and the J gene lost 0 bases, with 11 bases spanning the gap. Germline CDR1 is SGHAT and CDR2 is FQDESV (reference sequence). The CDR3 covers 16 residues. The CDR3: CASSLSPGTSGNTIYF. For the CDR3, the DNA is TGTGCCAGCAGCTTAAGTCCAGGGACCTCTGGAAACACCATATATTTT.

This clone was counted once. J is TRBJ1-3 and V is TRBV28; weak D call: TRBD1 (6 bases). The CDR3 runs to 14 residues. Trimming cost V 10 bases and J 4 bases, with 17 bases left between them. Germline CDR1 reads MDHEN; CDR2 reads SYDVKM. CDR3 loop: CATGVQGRGNTIYF. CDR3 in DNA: TGTGCCACCGGAGTACAGGGTAGAGGAAACACCATATATTTT.

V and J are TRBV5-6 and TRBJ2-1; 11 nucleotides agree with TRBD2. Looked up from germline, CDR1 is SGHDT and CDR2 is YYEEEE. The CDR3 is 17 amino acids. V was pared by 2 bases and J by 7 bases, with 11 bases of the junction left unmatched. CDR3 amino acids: CASSLRSGTSGSNEQFF. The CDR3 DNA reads TGTGCCAGCAGCTTACGATCGGGAACTAGCGGGAGTAATGAGCAGTTCTTC. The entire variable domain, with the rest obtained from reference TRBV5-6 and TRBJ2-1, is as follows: DAGVTQSPTHLIKTRGQQVTLRCSPKSGHDTVSWYQQALGQGPQFIFQYYEEEERQRGNFPDRFSGHQFPNYSSELNVNALLLGDSALYLCASSLRSGTSGSNEQFFGPGTRLTVL.